These 12 T cell receptor beta chains were sequenced from one sample in a study of blood T cells in healthy people across ages. A J-beta primer mix and a sample-barcoded 5' primer were used in a second PCR of roughly 6 to 12 cycles. One entry per CDR3 protein results from TCRdb running MiXCR on the 5' RACE reads. In the table there are 1.5 million to 2 million distinct CDR3 sequences, about 31% of which are singletons. Sequenced input: blood. These receptors came from a woman aged 25 to 39 in good health.

This clonotype has a handful of counts. V is TRBV27 and J is TRBJ2-3, with D unresolved. Germline assignment: CDR1 MNHEY and CDR2 SMNVEV (reference sequence). V was cut by 0 bases and J by 0 bases, with 7 bases left in between. This CDR3 contains 15 residues. The CDR3 DNA reads as TGTGCCAGCAGTTTATCTTACGTGAGCACAGATACGCAGTATTTT. Translating gives CASSLSYVSTDTQYF.

The genes are TRBV7-2 and TRBJ1-2, with 11 bases aligning to TRBD1. The CDR3 has 18 amino acids. Germline values: CDR1 SGHTA, CDR2 FQGNSA. The ends lost 2 bases at V and 4 bases at J; junction bases unmatched: 12. In DNA, the CDR3 is TGTGCCAGCAGCTTAAGTTTCGGGAGGGGGACAGGGGGCTATGGCTACACCTTC. Its protein is CASSLSFGRGTGGYGYTF. The full variable domain, rest sourced from reference TRBV7-2 and TRBJ1-2, is GAGVSQSPSNKVTEKGKDVELRCDPISGHTALYWYRQSLGQGLEFLIYFQGNSAPDKSGLPSDRFSAERTGGSVSTLTIQRTQQEDSAVYLCASSLSFGRGTGGYGYTFGSGTRLTVV.

This clonotype occurred many times. CDR3 protein: CSVESGGAGIETQYF. CDR3 in DNA: TGCAGTGTCGAGAGCGGGGGGGCCGGAATTGAGACCCAGTACTTC. The chain couples TRBV20-1 to TRBJ2-5; 10 bases agree with TRBD2. J gave up 5 bases and V 7 bases, and 13 bases lay outside the gene matches. Germline V gene data show CDR1 as DFQATT and CDR2 as SNEGSKA (reference sequence). The CDR3 loop spans 15 amino acids.

This clonotype was found a few times. The chain employs TRBV6-2 or TRBV6-3 and TRBJ2-7, with D tentatively TRBD2 (6 bases). V was clipped by 2 bases and J by 2 bases, with 16 bases between them. CDR1 and CDR2 (germline): MNHEY, SVGEGT. The CDR3 runs 16 residues. In DNA, the CDR3 is TGTGCCAGCAGTTACCGGCCGGGGGAGGAAACCTACGAGCAGTACTTC. Encoded protein: CASSYRPGEETYEQYF.

This clonotype turned up a few times. The chain uses TRBV3-1 and TRBJ1-1; 10 positions match TRBD1. The germline V gene has CDR1 LGHDT and CDR2 YNNKEL (reference sequence). The junction had 6 bases not matched to a gene; V was cut back by 1 base and J by 4 bases. The CDR3 consists of 16 residues. CDR3 sequence reads: CASSQVRDRGRTEAFF. CDR3 in DNA: TGTGCCAGCAGCCAAGTACGGGACAGGGGTCGCACTGAAGCTTTCTTT.

The rearrangement joins TRBV4-1 to TRBJ2-1, with 13 bases aligning to TRBD2. This CDR3 comprises 17 residues. Germline V gives CDR1 MGHRA, CDR2 YSYEKL. The V segment lost 0 bases and the J segment 6 bases; nucleotides outside the gene matches: 5. Written as DNA, the CDR3 is TGCGCCAGCAGCCAAGAACCAGGACTAGCGGGAGTCAATGAGCAGTTCTTC. As protein: CASSQEPGLAGVNEQFF.

The chain carries TRBV9 and TRBJ2-7; 10 nucleotides line up with TRBD1. The J segment lost 4 bases and the V segment lost 2 bases, leaving 6 bases of the junction unmatched. Germline CDR1 reads SGDLS; CDR2 reads YYNGEE. The CDR3 is 15 amino acids. CDR3 coding DNA: TGTGCCAGCAGCGTGGGACAGGGGAAGCCTTACGAGCAGTACTTC. Translated, it gives CASSVGQGKPYEQYF. Combining the CDR3 with reference TRBV9 and TRBJ2-7 gives the whole variable domain DSGVTQTPKHLITATGQRVTLRCSPRSGDLSVYWYQQSLDQGLQFLIQYYNGEERAKGNILERFSAQQFPDLHSELNLSSLELGDSALYFCASSVGQGKPYEQYFGPGTRLTVT.

Concerning this clonotype: A much bigger clone sits one base away, suggesting this may be a read error. CDR3 region: CSAPGRAGGTDTQYF. In DNA form, the CDR3 reads TGCAGTGCTCCGGGACGAGCGGGGGGGACAGATACGCAGTATTTT. V and J are TRBV20-1 and TRBJ2-3, with 10 bases aligning to TRBD2. Germline V gene sequence: CDR1 DFQATT, CDR2 SNEGSKA (reference sequence). The CDR3 has 15 amino acids. After removal of 5 bases from V and 3 bases from J, the junction contained 8 bases not matched to a gene.

This clonotype was seen a few times. The chain is built from TRBV12-3 or TRBV12-4 and TRBJ2-3; 10 bases match TRBD2. The CDR3 sequence is 16 residues long. Trimming at V came to 6 bases and at J to 7 bases, leaving 13 bases not matched to a gene. The CDR3 sequence is CASRRETLAGANTQYF. The CDR3 DNA sequence: TGTGCCAGCAGGCGAGAAACGCTAGCGGGAGCTAATACGCAGTATTTT.

This clonotype was counted between two and nine times. V is TRBV27 and J is TRBJ2-7, with 8 bases identical to TRBD1. Germline CDR1 reads MNHEY; CDR2 reads SMNVEV (reference sequence). Trimming cost V 2 bases and J 3 bases; bases outside gene matches: 9. This CDR3 is 16 amino acids long. CDR3: CASSLAPTGGVYEQYF. Here the CDR3 DNA reads TGTGCCAGCAGTTTAGCCCCCACAGGGGGTGTCTACGAGCAGTACTTC.

This clonotype was observed a few times. The V gene is TRBV28, the J gene TRBJ1-2; no firm D call. The V gene's germline CDR1 is MDHEN and CDR2 SYDVKM. Trimming removed 7 bases from V and 7 bases from J, with 22 bases in between. The CDR3 has 15 residues. Written as DNA, the CDR3 is TGTGCCAGCACCCTCTCAAGGGAGATGTTCAGTGGCTACACCTTC. Encoded protein: CASTLSREMFSGYTF.

The chain couples TRBV7-9 to TRBJ2-3, with D possibly being TRBD2 (5 bases). The V gene's germline CDR1 is SEHNR and CDR2 FQNEAQ (reference sequence). The CDR3 sequence is 15 residues long. V was shortened by 1 base and J by 2 bases, with 10 bases between the two germline ends. The CDR3 region is CASSLVAGLTDTQYF. CDR3 DNA: TGTGCCAGCAGCTTAGTCGCGGGCCTCACAGATACGCAGTATTTT.